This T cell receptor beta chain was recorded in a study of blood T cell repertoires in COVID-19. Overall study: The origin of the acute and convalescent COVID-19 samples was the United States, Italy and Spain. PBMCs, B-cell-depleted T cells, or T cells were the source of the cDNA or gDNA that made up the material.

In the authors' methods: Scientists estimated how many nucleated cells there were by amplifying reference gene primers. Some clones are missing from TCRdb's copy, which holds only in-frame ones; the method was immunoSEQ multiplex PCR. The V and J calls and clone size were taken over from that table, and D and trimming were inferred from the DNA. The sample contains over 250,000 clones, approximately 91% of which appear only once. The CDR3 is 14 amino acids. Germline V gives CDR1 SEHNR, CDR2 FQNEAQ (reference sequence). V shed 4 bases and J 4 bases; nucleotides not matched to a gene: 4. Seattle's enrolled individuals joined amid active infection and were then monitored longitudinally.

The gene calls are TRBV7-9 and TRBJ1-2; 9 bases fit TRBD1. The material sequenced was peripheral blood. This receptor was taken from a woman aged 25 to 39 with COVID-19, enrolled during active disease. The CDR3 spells CASSSQTGGYGYTF. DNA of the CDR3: TGTGCCAGCAGCTCCCAGACAGGGGGCTATGGCTACACCTTC.